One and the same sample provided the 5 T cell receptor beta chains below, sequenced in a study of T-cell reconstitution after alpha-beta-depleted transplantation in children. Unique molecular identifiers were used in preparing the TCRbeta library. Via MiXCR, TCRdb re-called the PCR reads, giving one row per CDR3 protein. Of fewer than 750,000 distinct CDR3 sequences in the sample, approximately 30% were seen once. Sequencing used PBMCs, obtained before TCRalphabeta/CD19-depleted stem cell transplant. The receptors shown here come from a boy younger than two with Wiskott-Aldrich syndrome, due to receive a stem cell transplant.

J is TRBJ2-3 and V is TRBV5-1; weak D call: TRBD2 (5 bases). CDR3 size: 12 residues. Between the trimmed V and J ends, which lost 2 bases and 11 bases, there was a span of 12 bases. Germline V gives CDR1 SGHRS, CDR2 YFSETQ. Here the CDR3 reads CASSFRGSEQYF. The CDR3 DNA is TGCGCCAGCAGCTTCCGGGGATCGGAGCAGTATTTT.

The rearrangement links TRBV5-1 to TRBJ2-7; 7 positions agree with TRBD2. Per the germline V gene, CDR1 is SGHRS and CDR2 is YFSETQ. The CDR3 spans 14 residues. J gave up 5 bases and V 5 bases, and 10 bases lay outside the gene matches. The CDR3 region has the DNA TGCGCCAGCAGTTCTAGCGGCAGCGTCAACGAGCAGTACTTC. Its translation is CASSSSGSVNEQYF.

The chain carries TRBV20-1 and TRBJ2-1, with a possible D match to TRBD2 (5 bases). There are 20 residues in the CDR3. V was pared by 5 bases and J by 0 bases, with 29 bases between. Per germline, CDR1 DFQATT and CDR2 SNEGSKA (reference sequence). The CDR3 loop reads CSARRENSITSGSSYNEQFF. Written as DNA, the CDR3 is TGCAGTGCTCGAAGGGAAAACTCAATAACGTCGGGGAGCTCCTACAATGAGCAGTTCTTC.

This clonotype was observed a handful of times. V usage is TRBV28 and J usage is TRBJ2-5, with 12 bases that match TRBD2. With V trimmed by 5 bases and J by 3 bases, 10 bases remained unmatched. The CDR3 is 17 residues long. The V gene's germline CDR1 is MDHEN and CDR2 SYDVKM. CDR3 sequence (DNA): TGTGCCAGCAGTCGCTTCCTAGCGGGAGGGCCAGAAGAGACCCAGTACTTC. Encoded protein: CASSRFLAGGPEETQYF.

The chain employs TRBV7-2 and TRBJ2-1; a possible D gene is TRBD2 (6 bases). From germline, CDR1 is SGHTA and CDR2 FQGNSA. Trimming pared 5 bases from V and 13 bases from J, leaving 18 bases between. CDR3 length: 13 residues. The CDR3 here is CASSTDYISTQFF. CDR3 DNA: TGTGCCAGCAGCACGGACTACATCTCGACCCAGTTCTTC. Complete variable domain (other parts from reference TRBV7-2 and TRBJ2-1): GAGVSQSPSNKVTEKGKDVELRCDPISGHTALYWYRQSLGQGLEFLIYFQGNSAPDKSGLPSDRFSAERTGGSVSTLTIQRTQQEDSAVYLCASSTDYISTQFFGPGTRLTVL.